The next 10 T cell receptor beta chains were all read from a single sample in a study of OX40 agonist ivuxolimab in advanced cancers. Repertoires were generated with immunoSEQ multiplex PCR, while TCRdb's copy carries only in-frame clones and drops some. Here the sample spans 60,000 to 75,000 clones, just over 85% being singletons. The sample here was CD4+ or CD8+ T cells sorted from blood, taken in a trial of the OX40 agonist ivuxolimab. The receptors were gathered from an adult with an advanced solid tumor such as melanoma, head and neck, liver or kidney cancer.

This clone showed up just once. This chain uses TRBV11-3 with TRBJ2-1; D not certain. V was trimmed by 4 bases and J by 4 bases, leaving 5 bases between them. Looked up from germline, CDR1 is SGHNT and CDR2 is YENEEA. This CDR3 is 12 amino acids long. The CDR3 protein is CASSSQYNEQFF. The CDR3 region has the DNA TGTGCCAGCAGCTCACAGTACAATGAGCAGTTCTTC.

J is TRBJ1-2 and V is TRBV2; 7 positions match TRBD1. This CDR3 is 15 amino acids long. Germline CDR1 is SNHLY and CDR2 is FYNNEI. Trimming cost V 3 bases and J 9 bases; bases outside gene matches: 13. The CDR3 bases are TGTGCCAGCAGTGATAACTTGGGAAGGGGGCATAGCTACACCTTC. Translation: CASSDNLGRGHSYTF.

The chain combines TRBV30 with TRBJ2-1, with TRBD2 identical over 8 bases. Germline CDR1 GTSNPN, CDR2 SVGIG (reference sequence). V dropped 2 bases and J dropped 4; count of bases not matched to a gene: 4. The CDR3 loop spans 14 amino acids. The CDR3 DNA sequence: TGTGCCTGGAGTATAGCGGGGAGGTACAATGAGCAGTTCTTC. This codes for CAWSIAGRYNEQFF.

This chain uses TRBV14 with TRBJ1-2; TRBD1 is a possible D gene (5 bases). The CDR3 sequence is 17 residues long. V lost 0 bases, J lost 0 bases, and 14 bases lay in between. CDR1 and CDR2 (germline): SGHDN, FVKESK. CDR3 amino acids: CASSQDTGSQANYGYTF. DNA for the CDR3: TGTGCCAGCAGCCAAGACACAGGCTCACAAGCTAACTATGGCTACACCTTC.

The J gene is TRBJ1-5, the V gene TRBV6-6; D gene ambiguous. CDR1 is MNHNY and CDR2 is SVGAGI in the germline V gene (reference sequence). This CDR3 has 15 amino acids. Trimming shortened V by 6 bases and J by 4 bases, and 16 bases separated the two germline ends. CDR3 in DNA: TGTGCCAGCAGAACTCAGGCCGGGTCTAATCAGCCCCAGCATTTT. This gives the protein CASRTQAGSNQPQHF.

The sample holds one count of this clone. The chain carries TRBV10-3 and TRBJ2-5; no reliable D call. Trimming took off 1 base at V and 2 bases at J, with 5 bases between the two ends. The germline V gene has CDR1 ENHRY and CDR2 SYGVKD. The CDR3 is 13 amino acids. The CDR3 nucleotides read TGTGCCATCAGTGAGTACAGTCAAGAGACCCAGTACTTC. This translates into CAISEYSQETQYF.

J is TRBJ1-1 and V is TRBV10-2; maybe TRBD1 (5 bases). The CDR3 has 15 residues. With 6 bases removed from V and 5 bases from J, the gap between germline ends came to 19 bases. Germline lookup yields CDR1 WSHSY and CDR2 SAAADI. The CDR3: CASRVLRGSLTEAFF. The DNA of the CDR3 is TGCGCCAGCAGGGTCCTAAGGGGAAGTTTGACTGAAGCTTTCTTT.

This chain joins TRBV29-1 and TRBJ1-1; 7 positions match TRBD1. V lost 1 base to trimming and J lost 11 bases; unmatched junction nucleotides: 10. This CDR3 region has 13 residues. The germline V gene encodes CDR1 SQVTM and CDR2 ANQGSEA. The CDR3 region is CSVEVTGEGRAFF. The CDR3 DNA reads as TGCAGCGTTGAAGTCACAGGGGAAGGTCGGGCTTTCTTT.

The chain employs TRBV28 and TRBJ2-1; 9 bases are shared with TRBD2. Germline V lookup: CDR1 MDHEN, CDR2 SYDVKM. The V segment lost 11 bases and the J segment 8 bases; nucleotides outside the gene matches: 10. This CDR3 spans 13 amino acids. The CDR3 is CAGRGGGADEQFF. As DNA, the CDR3 is TGTGCCGGAAGGGGCGGGGGGGCTGATGAGCAGTTCTTC. Filled out from reference TRBV28 and TRBJ2-1, the complete variable domain reads DVKVTQSSRYLVKRTGEKVFLECVQDMDHENMFWYRQDPGLGLRLIYFSYDVKMKEKGDIPEGYSVSREKKERFSLILESASTNQTSMYLCAGRGGGADEQFFGPGTRLTVL.

The rearrangement uses TRBV7-8 and TRBJ2-5; TRBD1 might be the D (5 bases). The V end was cut by 2 bases, the J end by 9 bases, with 13 bases between. This CDR3 comprises 13 residues. The V gene's germline CDR1 is SGHVS and CDR2 FQNEAQ. The CDR3 loop is CASSLPQEMAQYF. The DNA of the CDR3 is TGTGCCAGCAGCTTACCACAGGAGATGGCCCAGTACTTC.